This passage covers 30 T cell receptor beta chains from one sample sequenced in a study of T cell responses to AZD1222 COVID-19 vaccine. Produced via immunoSEQ multiplex PCR; TCRdb's table is partial and in-frame only. In the table there are 150,000 or so clones, over 85% of which are singletons. The specimen comprised peripheral blood, sampled on day 0 of AZD1222 vaccination. These receptors originate from an adult in good health.

This clone was found once. Other DNA variants within this sample encode the same CDR3. The chain employs TRBV18 and TRBJ2-5; D is uncertain. The V end was cut by 0 bases, the J end by 5 bases, with 13 bases between. The CDR3 totals 15 residues. Germline V gene sequence: CDR1 KGHSH, CDR2 LQKENI. This chain's CDR3 is CASSPPSGVGETQYF. The CDR3, as DNA: TGTGCCAGCTCACCACCTTCTGGGGTCGGGGAGACCCAGTACTTC.

The rearrangement joins TRBV3-1 (or the pseudogene TRBV3-2) to TRBJ1-1; a weak D match, TRBD1 (5 bases). There are 17 residues in the CDR3. V was trimmed by 4 bases and J by 1 base, leaving 19 bases between them. Germline V gives CDR1 LGHDT, CDR2 YNNKEL (reference sequence). The CDR3 protein is CASSPPELGVGNTEAFF. In DNA, the CDR3 is TGTGCCAGCAGCCCCCCAGAGTTGGGGGTGGGGAACACTGAAGCTTTCTTT.

About this clone: An end of the junction does not agree with germline; a read error may underlie this. The V and J genes are TRBV19 and TRBJ1-1, with TRBD1 matching over 7 bases. CDR1 is LNHDA, CDR2 SQIVND, per germline (reference sequence). There are 15 residues in the CDR3. The CDR3 DNA reads TGTGTCAGTTCGCGGGTTGACAGGGTGAACACTGAAGCTTTCTTT. Translating it yields CVSSRVDRVNTEAFF. The full variable domain, rest sourced from reference TRBV19 and TRBJ1-1, is DGGITQSPKYLFRKEGQNVTLSCEQNLNHDAMYWYRQDPGQGLRLIYYSQIVNDFQKGDIAEGYSVSREKKESFPLTVTSAQKNPTAFYLCVSSRVDRVNTEAFFGQGTRLTVV.

This chain links TRBV27 with TRBJ2-7; weak D call: TRBD2 (5 bases). V was clipped by 5 bases and J by 2 bases, with 13 bases between them. The V gene's germline CDR1 is MNHEY and CDR2 SMNVEV (reference sequence). The CDR3 is 14 amino acids. The CDR3 spells CASSPGIKAYEQYF. CDR3 DNA: TGTGCCAGCAGTCCCGGGATTAAGGCCTACGAGCAGTACTTC.

CDR3 in amino acids: CAGKPRVHYEQYF. The CDR3 DNA follows: TGTGCCGGAAAACCAAGGGTCCACTACGAGCAGTACTTC. The V call is TRBV5-8, the J call TRBJ2-7; no reliable D call. This CDR3 region has 13 residues. V gave up 10 bases and J gave up 3 bases, with 17 bases separating them. Germline loops: CDR1 SGHTS, CDR2 YDEGEE.

J is TRBJ2-7 and V is TRBV18; 10 bases line up with TRBD1. The CDR3 consists of 14 residues. Unmatched junction bases numbered 6, after V lost 4 bases and J lost 6 bases. Germline CDR1 KGHSH, CDR2 LQKENI. In DNA form, the CDR3 reads TGTGCCAGCTCACGAAGGGACAGGGGTTCCGAGCAGTACTTC. It is translated as CASSRRDRGSEQYF.

The chain links TRBV29-1 to TRBJ1-2; 10 bases fit TRBD1. This CDR3 has 12 residues. V was pared by 6 bases and J by 6 bases, with 4 bases of the junction left unmatched. Germline V gene sequence: CDR1 SQVTM, CDR2 ANQGSEA. The chain's CDR3 is CSVGGQGDGYTF. In nucleotides, the CDR3 is TGCAGCGTGGGCGGACAGGGGGATGGCTACACCTTC.

The chain couples TRBV6-5 to TRBJ1-2; D not certain. V dropped 5 bases and J dropped 8 bases, with 15 bases sitting between them. The CDR3 is made up of 13 amino acids. Germline-derived CDR1 and CDR2 are MNHEY and SVGAGI. The DNA of the CDR3 is TGTGCCAGCAGTCCCAGGTCCCCGGGAGGCTACACCTTC. Amino acids: CASSPRSPGGYTF.

The chain employs TRBV4-1 and TRBJ1-6; D not certain. This CDR3 has 17 residues. Trimming shortened V by 0 bases and J by 2 bases, and 11 bases separated the two germline ends. Per germline, CDR1 MGHRA and CDR2 YSYEKL. The CDR3 sequence is CASSQDLGFTYNSPLHF. The CDR3 bases are TGCGCCAGCAGCCAAGATCTAGGGTTCACCTATAATTCACCCCTCCACTTT.

The chain links TRBV5-1 to TRBJ1-2; D may be TRBD1 (5 bases). Germline V gene sequence: CDR1 SGHRS, CDR2 YFSETQ. The V gene lost 3 bases and the J gene lost 2 bases, with 11 bases spanning the gap. CDR3 length: 14 amino acids. CDR3: CASSSSQGNYGYTF. In DNA form, the CDR3 reads TGCGCCAGCAGCTCTAGCCAGGGCAACTATGGCTACACCTTC.

This clone was seen a few times. The CDR3 DNA sequence: TGTGCCAGCAGACAGGGGCTTTTTGGAGCTTTCTTT. This sequence encodes CASRQGLFGAFF. The chain couples TRBV6-5 to TRBJ1-1; 7 bases are a match to TRBD1. V gave up 6 bases and J gave up 10 bases; unmatched junction bases: 8. CDR1 MNHEY and CDR2 SVGAGI come from the germline V gene. The length of the CDR3 is 12 residues.

The chain uses TRBV11-3 and TRBJ2-3, with D possibly TRBD1 on 6 matching bases. CDR1 SGHNT and CDR2 YENEEA come from the germline V gene. The V end lost 6 bases, the J end lost 3 bases, and 10 bases lay between the germline ends. The CDR3 length is 13 residues. As DNA, the CDR3 is TGTGCCAGCAGTACAAGGGGGACAGATACGCAGTATTTT. Translation: CASSTRGTDTQYF.

The chain combines TRBV27 with TRBJ1-2, with 7 nucleotides matching TRBD1. The germline V gene encodes CDR1 MNHEY and CDR2 SMNVEV (reference sequence). Trimming removed 2 bases from V and 8 bases from J; junction bases left unmatched: 5. This CDR3 spans 13 amino acids. The CDR3 DNA reads TGTGCCAGCAGTTTAGACAGGGATGGGGGCTACACCTTC. Residues: CASSLDRDGGYTF.

This chain uses TRBV6-1 with TRBJ1-1; TRBD1 aligns across 7 bases. V dropped 2 bases and J dropped 2; count of bases not matched to a gene: 5. This CDR3 is built from 15 residues. Germline CDR1 and CDR2: MNHNS and SASEGT. The CDR3 loop reads CASSERGQSNTEAFF. The CDR3 DNA follows: TGTGCCAGCAGTGAAAGGGGGCAGTCTAACACTGAAGCTTTCTTT.

As for this clone: The identical CDR3 is also encoded by other nucleotide sequences in the sample. This chain joins TRBV18 and TRBJ1-1; a possible D gene is TRBD1 (5 bases). CDR3 size: 12 residues. Germline values: CDR1 KGHSH, CDR2 LQKENI. The V and J ends lost 1 base and 8 bases respectively, with 8 bases between them. The CDR3 DNA follows: TGTGCCAGCTCACCACTTCAGGGAGAAGCTTTCTTT. It specifies CASSPLQGEAFF.

The J gene is TRBJ2-4, the V gene TRBV5-1; D is unresolved. Trimming removed 3 bases from V and 5 bases from J, with 6 bases in between. The CDR3 has 12 amino acids. Germline CDR1 reads SGHRS; CDR2 reads YFSETQ. DNA of the CDR3: TGCGCCAGCAGCTCGGACCAAAACATTCAGTACTTC. Residues: CASSSDQNIQYF.

As concerns this clone: Other DNA sequences in the sample encode the same CDR3. This rearrangement joins TRBV7-9 to TRBJ2-3; weak D call: TRBD2 (5 bases). CDR1 SEHNR and CDR2 FQNEAQ come from the germline V gene (reference sequence). The CDR3 extends over 14 amino acids. The ends were cut back, 1 base at V and 3 bases at J, with 8 bases in the middle. CDR3 sequence (DNA): TGTGCCAGCAGCTTAGGCTTAGCGACAGATACGCAGTATTTT. It yields the protein CASSLGLATDTQYF.

The V and J genes are TRBV2 and TRBJ2-1; no clear D gene. Germline V lookup: CDR1 SNHLY, CDR2 FYNNEI. V gave up 6 bases and J gave up 6 bases, with 9 bases separating them. The CDR3 extends over 12 amino acids. The CDR3 is CASSITGNEQFF. The CDR3 DNA follows: TGTGCCAGCAGCATCACGGGCAATGAGCAGTTCTTC. Full variable domain (remainder filled in from reference TRBV2 and TRBJ2-1): EPEVTQTPSHQVTQMGQEVILRCVPISNHLYFYWYRQILGQKVEFLVSFYNNEISEKSEIFDDQFSVERPDGSNFTLKIRSTKLEDSAMYFCASSITGNEQFFGPGTRLTVL.

The rearrangement joins TRBV2 to TRBJ2-7; 9 nucleotides agree with TRBD1. The V and J ends lost 6 bases and 0 bases, in that order; junction bases with no gene match: 9. CDR1 SNHLY and CDR2 FYNNEI come from the germline V gene. The CDR3 is 16 amino acids. CDR3 residues: CASSFSGTGYSYEQYF. The CDR3 DNA sequence: TGTGCCAGCAGCTTCTCCGGGACAGGGTACTCCTACGAGCAGTACTTC. Using reference TRBV2 and TRBJ2-7 for the parts outside the CDR3, the full variable domain is EPEVTQTPSHQVTQMGQEVILRCVPISNHLYFYWYRQILGQKVEFLVSFYNNEISEKSEIFDDQFSVERPDGSNFTLKIRSTKLEDSAMYFCASSFSGTGYSYEQYFGPGTRLTVT.

The J gene is TRBJ1-2, the V gene TRBV28, with D maybe TRBD1 (5 bases). The CDR3 runs 15 residues. Per the germline V gene, CDR1 is MDHEN and CDR2 is SYDVKM. Trimming removed 5 bases from V and 4 bases from J, with 17 bases in between. For the CDR3, the DNA is TGTGCCAGCAGTCCACCCCAGCTTGGGGGCTATGGCTACACCTTC. Its protein product is CASSPPQLGGYGYTF.

The rearrangement uses TRBV7-9 and TRBJ2-5; D possibly corresponds to TRBD1 (6 bases). Germline CDR1 SEHNR, CDR2 FQNEAQ (reference sequence). CDR3 length equals 13 residues. The germline V and J ends were trimmed by 7 bases and 3 bases, with 12 bases remaining between them. CDR3 sequence reads: CASMIRGKETQYF. CDR3 nucleotides: TGTGCCAGCATGATCAGGGGAAAAGAGACCCAGTACTTC.

This clone was observed once. This chain uses TRBV7-2 with TRBJ1-2, with D tentatively TRBD1 (6 bases). V was shortened by 1 base and J by 4 bases, with 16 bases between the two germline ends. The CDR3 is 16 residues long. Germline values: CDR1 SGHTA, CDR2 FQGNSA. CDR3 protein: CASSLVGGGGGYGYTF. The CDR3 DNA follows: TGTGCCAGCAGCTTAGTTGGCGGGGGGGGCGGCTATGGCTACACCTTC.

The CDR3 DNA reads TGTGCCAGCTCACCGGGGCCAGAAAACTATGGCTACACCTTC. It yields the protein CASSPGPENYGYTF. V usage is TRBV18 and J usage is TRBJ1-2; D perhaps matches TRBD1 (5 bases). The CDR3 sequence is 14 residues long. Per the germline V gene, CDR1 is KGHSH and CDR2 is LQKENI. V dropped 3 bases and J dropped 2 bases, with 10 bases sitting between them.

The chain combines TRBV28 with TRBJ1-5; D ambiguous. Germline V CDR1 and CDR2: MDHEN, SYDVKM. The V gene lost 7 bases and the J gene lost 0 bases, with 13 bases spanning the gap. The CDR3 contains 15 residues. CDR3 DNA: TGTGCCAGCATCAACTCCCAGTATAGCAATCAGCCCCAGCATTTT. Translation: CASINSQYSNQPQHF. The whole variable domain, filled in from reference TRBV28 and TRBJ1-5, reads DVKVTQSSRYLVKRTGEKVFLECVQDMDHENMFWYRQDPGLGLRLIYFSYDVKMKEKGDIPEGYSVSREKKERFSLILESASTNQTSMYLCASINSQYSNQPQHFGDGTRLSIL.

J is TRBJ1-5 and V is TRBV27; 10 nucleotides match TRBD1. Germline-derived CDR1 and CDR2 are MNHEY and SMNVEV (reference sequence). There are 16 residues in the CDR3. V was clipped by 5 bases and J by 6 bases; unmatched bases: 10. The CDR3 here is CASSLLGTGVGQPQHF. For the CDR3, the DNA is TGTGCCAGCAGTCTATTGGGGACAGGGGTAGGTCAGCCCCAGCATTTT.

The chain has TRBV2 and TRBJ1-1; no reliable D call. From germline, CDR1 is SNHLY and CDR2 FYNNEI. Trimming removed 3 bases at V and 10 bases at J, with 15 bases between. CDR3 length equals 13 residues. This CDR3 is CASSDEGMALAFF. The DNA of the CDR3 is TGTGCCAGCAGTGATGAGGGAATGGCCTTAGCTTTCTTT.

This clone was recorded only once. This CDR3 reads CASGLSQGQETQYF. CDR3 DNA: TGTGCTAGTGGTTTAAGTCAGGGCCAAGAGACCCAGTACTTC. The chain has TRBV12-5 and TRBJ2-5; possibly TRBD1 for D (5 bases). Trimming removed 3 bases at V and 1 base at J, with 9 bases between. CDR3 length: 14 residues. CDR1 and CDR2 (germline): LGHNT, FRNRAP.

This sequence joins TRBV3-1 (or the pseudogene TRBV3-2) and TRBJ1-1; D is uncertain. This CDR3 has 12 amino acids. The V end lost 6 bases, the J end lost 4 bases, and 9 bases lay between the germline ends. Per the germline V gene, CDR1 is LGHDT and CDR2 is YNNKEL (reference sequence). The CDR3 sequence: CASSPLGTEAFF. The CDR3 coding sequence is TGTGCCAGCAGTCCCCTCGGCACTGAAGCTTTCTTT.

This clone was seen once. The chain recombines TRBV6-5 with TRBJ1-3; D is perhaps TRBD1 (6 bases). Per the germline V gene, CDR1 is MNHEY and CDR2 is SVGAGI. CDR3 length equals 15 residues. Trimming removed 6 bases at V and 0 bases at J, with 12 bases between. The CDR3, as DNA: TGTGCCAGCAGCCAGGGGATAAGCTCTGGAAACACCATATATTTT. It specifies CASSQGISSGNTIYF.

The chain is built from TRBV4-2 and TRBJ2-3; 10 bases agree with TRBD2. J lost 1 base, V lost 1 base, and 5 bases had no gene match. Germline V gives CDR1 LGHNA, CDR2 YNFKEQ. This CDR3 comprises 17 residues. As DNA, the CDR3 is TGTGCCAGCAGCCAAGCCGGGACTAGCGTTGGCACAGATACGCAGTATTTT. It encodes CASSQAGTSVGTDTQYF.